These T cell receptor beta chains were read from a single sample in a study of OX40 agonist ivuxolimab in advanced cancers. The method was immunoSEQ multiplex PCR; TCRdb's version includes in-frame clones alone and lacks a portion of them. The data hold about 61,000 clones, with roughly nine tenths observed a single time. Material: CD4+ or CD8+ T cells sorted from blood, obtained in a trial of the OX40 agonist ivuxolimab. The receptors were gathered from an adult with an advanced solid tumor such as melanoma, head and neck, liver or kidney cancer. Both conserved end residues are part of each CDR3. A D gene is named only where the DNA matches it firmly. Rows may omit the clone size; those that give it use once, few, many or a size class.

TRBV6-5	NA	TRBJ1-5	NA	TGTGCCAGCAGACCCGGGGACGTAAGCAATCAGCCCCAGCATTTT	CASRPGDVSNQPQHF
TRBV10-2	NA	TRBJ1-2	TRBD1	TGCGCCAGCAGCTCGGACAGGGGAAGGAGCTATGGCTACACCTTC	CASSSDRGRSYGYTF
TRBV5-1	few	TRBJ2-7	TRBD2	TGCGCCAGCAGCGAGAATAGCGGGGGGGCCGGGGAGCAGTACTTC	CASSENSGGAGEQYF
TRBV4-1	once	TRBJ2-3	NA	TGCGCCAGCAGCCAAGTTGGGGGTAGGACAGATACGCAGTATTTT	CASSQVGGRTDTQYF
TRBV10-2	NA	TRBJ2-5	TRBD1	TGCGCCAGCAGAAGGGATCAAACAGGGGTATTGGGAGCACAAGAGACCCAGTACTTC	CASRRDQTGVLGAQETQYF
TRBV5-5	NA	TRBJ2-7	NA	TGTGCCAGCAGCTTGCCGGGGGACTACGAGCAGTACTTC	CASSLPGDYEQYF
TRBV15	NA	TRBJ2-3	NA	TGTGCCACCAGCAGGAGGGACCCCGATACGCAGTATTTT	CATSRRDPDTQYF
TRBV6-5	NA	TRBJ1-1	NA	TGTGCCAGCAGTTACGGGGGCAGAGCGACTGAAGCTTTCTTT	CASSYGGRATEAFF
TRBV25-1	NA	TRBJ1-1	NA	TGTGCCATCCCAGGGGACACTGAAGCTTTCTTT	CAIPGDTEAFF
TRBV5-1	NA	TRBJ2-1	TRBD1	TGCGCCAGCAGTTTTACAGGGGTCACTACGACCTACAATGAGCAGTTCTTC	CASSFTGVTTTYNEQFF
TRBV9	NA	TRBJ2-3	NA	TGTGCCAGCAGCCCCGACCCTACAGATACGCAGTATTTT	CASSPDPTDTQYF
TRBV7-6	once	TRBJ1-2	NA	TGTGCCAGCAGCGAGGGAATCAGCTATGGCTACACCTTC	CASSEGISYGYTF
TRBV6-1	NA	TRBJ1-1	TRBD1	TGTGCCAGCAGTGAATATGGGGGACAGAAGAACACTGAAGCTTTCTTT	CASSEYGGQKNTEAFF
TRBV9	once	TRBJ2-2	NA	TGTGCCAGCAGCCGCCCGGCCTTATTGGACACCGGGGAGCTGTTTTTT	CASSRPALLDTGELFF
TRBV6-1	NA	TRBJ1-5	NA	TGTGCCAGCAGCGTTTATAGGGAGGATCAGCCCCAGCATTTT	CASSVYREDQPQHF
TRBV9	NA	TRBJ2-7	TRBD2	TGTGCCAGCAGCGGCCGGGACTACTCCTACGAGCAGTACTTC	CASSGRDYSYEQYF
TRBV13	NA	TRBJ2-3	NA	TGTGCCAGCAGCTTAGAAACAGATACGCAGTATTTT	CASSLETDTQYF
TRBV27	NA	TRBJ2-6	NA	TGTGCCAGCAGTTTAATGGTAGGGGTCCCCTCTGGGGCCAACGTCCTGACTTTC	CASSLMVGVPSGANVLTF
TRBV30	NA	TRBJ1-1	NA	TGTGCCTGGAGTGTACAGCTACCGAACACTGAAGCTTTCTTT	CAWSVQLPNTEAFF
TRBV12-5	NA	TRBJ1-2	TRBD1	TGTGCTAGTGGTTTCGGACAGGGGAACTATGGCTACACCTTC	CASGFGQGNYGYTF
TRBV11-2	NA	TRBJ2-3	NA	TGTGCCAGCAGCTTTTTGAAGGTAGCAGGCCCAGATACGCAGTATTTT	CASSFLKVAGPDTQYF
TRBV6-6	NA	TRBJ2-7	NA	TGTGCCAGCAGTTATGAGCTGGGGGCAGCATCCTACGAGCAGTACTTC	CASSYELGAASYEQYF
TRBV2	NA	TRBJ2-7	NA	TGTGCCAGCAGTCCGACAGAAACCGACGAGCAGTACTTC	CASSPTETDEQYF
TRBV27	few	TRBJ2-5	NA	TGTGCCAGCAGTTCCCTAGACGGAGACCAAGAGACCCAGTACTTC	CASSSLDGDQETQYF
TRBV5-1	NA	TRBJ2-2	NA	TGCGCCAGCAGCTTGGCCAGGGTCCTACCGAACACCGGGGAGCTGTTTTTT	CASSLARVLPNTGELFF
TRBV28	NA	TRBJ2-1	NA	TGTGCCAGCAGTTCCCCGGGCTTAGGGCAAGAGCAGTTCTTC	CASSSPGLGQEQFF
TRBV4-1	NA	TRBJ2-1	TRBD2	TGCGCCAGCAGTGGTGGTGGCGGGGGAAGTTACAATGAGCAGTTCTTC	CASSGGGGGSYNEQFF
TRBV6-5	NA	TRBJ1-1	NA	TGTGCCAGCAGTATTACTTTAGGGGGCACTGAAGCTTTCTTT	CASSITLGGTEAFF
TRBV7-6	once	TRBJ2-7	TRBD1	TGTGCCAGCAGTACAGGGGAGACCTACGAGCAGTACTTC	CASSTGETYEQYF
TRBV6-5	few	TRBJ1-1	TRBD1	TGTGCCACCTACGACAGGGTTAGGGTGAACACTGAAGCTTTCTTT	CATYDRVRVNTEAFF
TRBV11-3	NA	TRBJ2-2	NA	TGTGCCAGCAGCCCCGACAGACATAACACCGGGGAGCTGTTTTTT	CASSPDRHNTGELFF
TRBV9	NA	TRBJ1-1	TRBD1	TGTGCCAGCAGCACGGGACAGGGCACTGAAGCTTTCTTT	CASSTGQGTEAFF
TRBV7-6	NA	TRBJ2-7	NA	TGTGCCAGCAGCTTAGAAGGGCGATCCTACGAGCAGTACTTC	CASSLEGRSYEQYF
TRBV11-2	NA	TRBJ1-3	NA	TGTGCCAGCAGCTTGGGCACAAGAACGTCTGGAAACACCATATATTTT	CASSLGTRTSGNTIYF
TRBV18	NA	TRBJ2-1	NA	TGTGCCAGCTCGTCGACAGGTAACAATGAGCAGTTCTTC	CASSSTGNNEQFF
TRBV13	NA	TRBJ1-3	NA	TGTGCCAGCTCCGAGGGGGGAGACACCATATATTTT	CASSEGGDTIYF
TRBV14	medium-sized	TRBJ2-1	NA	TGTGCCAGCAGCCCCCGCGGGGCACTCTACAATGAGCAGTTCTTC	CASSPRGALYNEQFF
TRBV6-1	NA	TRBJ2-1	TRBD2	TGTGCCAGCAGTTCCGGGACTAGAAATGAGCAGTTCTTC	CASSSGTRNEQFF
TRBV29-1	once	TRBJ2-7	NA	TGCAGCGTTGAAGCTACGGAACAGGGCTCCTACGAGCAGTACTTC	CSVEATEQGSYEQYF
TRBV6-1	once	TRBJ2-3	TRBD1	TGTGCCAGCAGGGGACAGGGTTCTAGCACAGATACGCAGTATTTT	CASRGQGSSTDTQYF
TRBV7-6	once	TRBJ2-1	NA	TGTGCCAGCAGCTTAAGAGCCGGGGGGCAGACGTACAATGAGCAGTTCTTC	CASSLRAGGQTYNEQFF
TRBV28	once	TRBJ2-3	NA	TGTGCCAGCAGCTCGATAGATACGCAGTATTTT	CASSSIDTQYF
TRBV21-1	NA	TRBJ1-2	NA	TGTGCCAGCAGGGGACGGGGCGTTTACTATGGCTACACCTTC	CASRGRGVYYGYTF
TRBV28	NA	TRBJ1-2	NA	TGTGCCAGCAGTCCACCAGATAACTATGGCTACACCTTC	CASSPPDNYGYTF
TRBV15	NA	TRBJ1-1	NA	TGTGCCACCAGGGAGATCGGGACGGGGAACACTGAAGCTTTCTTT	CATREIGTGNTEAFF
TRBV7-8	NA	TRBJ1-1	NA	TGTGCCAGCAGCTTAGTAGGGGTACAGAACACTGAAGCTTTCTTT	CASSLVGVQNTEAFF
TRBV7-6	NA	TRBJ2-7	NA	TGTGCCAGCAGCTTAGATGTGGGGGGGGCCCCCCTCGAGCAGTACTTC	CASSLDVGGAPLEQYF
TRBV27	NA	TRBJ1-2	NA	TGTGCCAGCAGTTTCGGCCAGGGGCAGGTAAACACCTTC	CASSFGQGQVNTF
TRBV5-4	NA	TRBJ2-7	NA	TGTGCCAGCAGCTTCAAGGGGAGCTCCTACGAGCAGTACTTC	CASSFKGSSYEQYF
TRBV5-7	NA	TRBJ1-1	NA	TGTGCCAGCAGCTTTAGGACAGCGAACACTGAAGCTTTCTTT	CASSFRTANTEAFF
TRBV7-9	medium-sized	TRBJ1-1	NA	TGTGCCAGCAGCCGGGGGGCTGAAGCTTTCTTT	CASSRGAEAFF
TRBV4-1	NA	TRBJ1-2	NA	TGCGCCAGCAGCCAAGCCCCGGGCTATGGCTACACCTTC	CASSQAPGYGYTF
TRBV27	NA	TRBJ2-3	NA	TGTGCCAGCAGTTCCGGGGGCGCCCCTGGGCAGTATTTT	CASSSGGAPGQYF
TRBV9	NA	TRBJ2-3	TRBD2	TGTGCCAGCAGCAGAGTTAGCGGGGGGTCTCTCGATACGCAGTATTTT	CASSRVSGGSLDTQYF
TRBV9	NA	TRBJ1-5	TRBD1	TGTGCCAGCAGCCCTCACCAGGGGGGGGACAGAGGCAATCAGCCCCAGCATTTT	CASSPHQGGDRGNQPQHF
TRBV28	once	TRBJ2-3	TRBD2	TGTGCCAGCAGCTTACTAGCGGGGGGACCAGATACGCAGTATTTT	CASSLLAGGPDTQYF
TRBV7-2	NA	TRBJ1-5	NA	TGTGCCAGCAGCTTAGTTGGTAGCAATCAGCCCCAGCATTTT	CASSLVGSNQPQHF
TRBV19	NA	TRBJ2-5	TRBD1	TGTGCCAGTAGTATAGAAGGGGACAGGTTCCAAGAGACCCAGTACTTC	CASSIEGDRFQETQYF
TRBV5-6	NA	TRBJ2-5	TRBD2	TGTGCCAGCAGCATCCGGGGGGGCCTAGAGACCCAGTACTTC	CASSIRGGLETQYF
TRBV5-6	NA	TRBJ2-3	NA	TGTGCCAGCAGCTGGGAGCCGGGAAAAAGCGGAGATACGCAGTATTTT	CASSWEPGKSGDTQYF